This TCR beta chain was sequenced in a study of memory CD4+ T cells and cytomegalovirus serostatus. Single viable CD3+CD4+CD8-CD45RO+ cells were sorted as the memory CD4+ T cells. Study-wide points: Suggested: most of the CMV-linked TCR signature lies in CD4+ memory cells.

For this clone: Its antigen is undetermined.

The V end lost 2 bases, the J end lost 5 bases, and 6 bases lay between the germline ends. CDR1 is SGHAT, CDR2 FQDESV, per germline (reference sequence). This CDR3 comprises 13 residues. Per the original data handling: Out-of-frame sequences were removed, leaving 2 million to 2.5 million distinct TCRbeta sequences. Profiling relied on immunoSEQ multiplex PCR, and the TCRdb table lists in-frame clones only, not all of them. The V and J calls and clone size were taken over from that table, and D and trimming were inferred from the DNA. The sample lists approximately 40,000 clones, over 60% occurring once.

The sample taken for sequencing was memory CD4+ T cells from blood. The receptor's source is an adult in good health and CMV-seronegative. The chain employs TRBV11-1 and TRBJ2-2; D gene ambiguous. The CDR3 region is CASSLTNTGELFF. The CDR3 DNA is TGTGCCAGCAGCTTAACCAATACCGGGGAGCTGTTTTTT.